These 2 T cell receptor beta chains share one sample of origin, sequenced in a study of shared clonotypes between healthy human individuals. Here immunoSEQ multiplex PCR was the method, and the copy in TCRdb shows in-frame clones only, minus some. The sample carries 2 million to 2.5 million clones, roughly 94% recorded once. The sample consisted of naive CD4+ T cells sorted from blood. Subset indicated: CD45RA+ positively selected. These receptors all stem from a man aged 18 to 30 in good health.

This clone came up once. J is TRBJ2-1 and V is TRBV6-5; 7 nucleotides line up with TRBD2. The V gene end was trimmed by 0 bases and the J gene end by 10 bases; junction bases not matched to a gene: 9. The CDR3 runs 15 residues. Germline V gives CDR1 MNHEY, CDR2 SVGAGI. The CDR3 loop is CASSYSRRGVAEQFF. CDR3 sequence (DNA): TGTGCCAGCAGTTACTCGAGACGGGGGGTCGCAGAGCAGTTCTTC.

The genes are TRBV5-1 and TRBJ2-5; D may be TRBD1 (5 bases). CDR1 is SGHRS, CDR2 YFSETQ, per germline. The CDR3 is made up of 15 amino acids. The germline V and J ends were trimmed by 2 bases and 5 bases, with 16 bases remaining between them. CDR3 DNA sequence: TGCGCCAGCAGCTTAAGCCGGGCCCCAGGGGAGACCCAGTACTTC. This translates into CASSLSRAPGETQYF.